The present T cell receptor beta chain was sequenced within a study of T cell responses to AZD1222 COVID-19 vaccine. On this clone itself: Its target is not known.

Study results and limitations: Reportedly, nearly half of unique spike TCRs recognized epitopes outside B.1.351/B.1.1.7 mutations. There were mostly white British donors and more females than males, and clonal diversity was possibly underestimated. Only after the peak T cell response were repertoires sampled.

Profiling relied on immunoSEQ multiplex PCR, and the TCRdb table lists in-frame clones only, not all of them. The sample has 100,000 to 150,000 clones; roughly 90% are singletons. The TCR originated in an adult in good health. The sequencing here drew on peripheral blood, taken on day 0 of AZD1222 vaccination.

In DNA form, the CDR3 reads TGCAGCGTTGGATTGGCACTGGGGGGTAATGAGCAGTTCTTC. It codes for CSVGLALGGNEQFF. The rearrangement links TRBV29-1 to TRBJ2-1, with TRBD2 as a possible D gene (6 bases). The CDR3 consists of 14 residues. Trimming shortened V by 4 bases and J by 7 bases, and 17 bases separated the two germline ends. CDR1 and CDR2 from the germline V gene are SQVTM and ANQGSEA.